These 31 T cell receptor beta chains share one sample of origin, sequenced in a study of cytomegalovirus exposure and HLA in healthy donors (dated by TCRdb to 2015 to 2018). The library relied on the immunoSEQ multiplex PCR assay. For the multiplex PCR, a mixture combining 60 forward primers for TCR Vbeta segments and 13 reverse primers for TCR Jbeta segments was used. TCRdb's version of the immuneACCESS table is confined to in-frame rearrangements and falls short of the full clone set. An unresolved V gene accounts for under half of the shortfall where checked; the remainder is of unknown origin. In all, the sample holds tens of thousands of clones, and 73% of those were seen once. The biggest ten clones account for 5.4% of the sample. The sample was PBMCs. The receptors shown here come from a man aged 45-60 years in good health and CMV-seronegative.

In this sample, this clone turned up a few times. The rearrangement links TRBV11-3 to TRBJ2-4; D perhaps matches TRBD1 (6 bases). Germline-derived CDR1 and CDR2 are SGHNT and YENEEA. This CDR3 region has 15 residues. The V end lost 5 bases, the J end lost 2 bases, and 13 bases lay between the germline ends. The CDR3, as DNA: TGTGCCAGCAGCCCGTCACAGGGCCCCAAAAACATTCAGTACTTC. Protein product: CASSPSQGPKNIQYF.

This chain joins TRBV19 and TRBJ1-2; 8 nucleotides match TRBD1. Germline CDR1 LNHDA, CDR2 SQIVND (reference sequence). The CDR3 extends over 13 amino acids. Trimming took 3 bases from V and 8 from J; bases not matched to a gene: 5. The CDR3 region is CASSIQGAGGYTF. In DNA form, the CDR3 reads TGTGCCAGTAGTATCCAGGGGGCAGGGGGCTACACCTTC.

The chain is built from TRBV10-1 and TRBJ2-2; D is unresolved. The V gene lost 3 bases and the J gene lost 1 base, with 9 bases spanning the gap. Germline CDR1 is WNHNN and CDR2 is SYGVQD (reference sequence). The CDR3 is made up of 15 amino acids. DNA for the CDR3: TGCGCCAGCAGTGATTTGGGCAGGAACACCGGGGAGCTGTTTTTT. Protein product: CASSDLGRNTGELFF.

This chain uses TRBV29-1 with TRBJ1-2; weak D call: TRBD1 (5 bases). The CDR3 totals 12 residues. Germline CDR1 is SQVTM and CDR2 is ANQGSEA. Trimming took off 6 bases at V and 4 bases at J, with 12 bases between the two ends. CDR3 residues: CSVVDRVYGYTF. For the CDR3, the DNA is TGCAGCGTCGTTGACAGAGTCTATGGCTACACCTTC.

The chain employs TRBV23-1 and TRBJ2-1, with TRBD1 matching over 8 bases. TRBV23-1 has ORF status, its function being uncertain. V shed 7 bases, J shed 4 bases, and the junction held 6 bases outside the gene matches. CDR3 length: 14 residues. CDR3 coding DNA: TGCGCCAGCATCCGGAGACAGGGGTACAATGAGCAGTTCTTC. Protein: CASIRRQGYNEQFF.

The J gene is TRBJ2-3, the V gene TRBV9, with 7 bases that match TRBD2. The CDR3 runs 12 residues. The germline CDR1 and CDR2 sequences are SGDLS and YYNGEE. J gave up 6 bases and V 2 bases, and 0 bases lay outside the gene matches. Written as DNA, the CDR3 is TGTGCCAGCAGCGTGGGGGGGGATACGCAGTATTTT. Its translation: CASSVGGDTQYF.

The rearrangement joins TRBV10-1 to TRBJ2-3; 11 nucleotides align to TRBD2. This CDR3 contains 15 residues. V dropped 5 bases and J dropped 6; count of bases not matched to a gene: 7. Germline V CDR1 and CDR2: WNHNN, SYGVQD (reference sequence). The CDR3 sequence is CASSLAGGRRDTQYF. CDR3 sequence (DNA): TGCGCCAGCAGTCTAGCGGGGGGCCGTCGGGATACGCAGTATTTT.

This clone was counted a few times. The chain has TRBV6-6 and TRBJ2-7; no reliable D call. Germline V lookup: CDR1 MNHNY, CDR2 SVGAGI (reference sequence). The V end lost 7 bases, the J end lost 1 base, and 14 bases lay between the germline ends. The CDR3 sequence is 14 residues long. The CDR3: CASTELGSSYEQYF. In DNA form, the CDR3 reads TGTGCCAGCACCGAACTCGGTTCTTCCTACGAGCAGTACTTC.

J is TRBJ2-1 and V is TRBV9; 12 nucleotides match TRBD2. V lost 2 bases to trimming and J lost 0 bases; unmatched junction nucleotides: 9. CDR1 and CDR2 (germline): SGDLS, YYNGEE. The CDR3 has 19 amino acids. CDR3 loop: CASSVGTSGWSLSYNEQFF. DNA for the CDR3: TGTGCCAGCAGCGTGGGGACTAGCGGGTGGTCCCTCTCCTACAATGAGCAGTTCTTC.

This clone was counted once. Other DNA variants within this sample encode the same CDR3. The chain has TRBV5-8 and TRBJ2-5, with 9 bases aligning to TRBD1. This CDR3 contains 14 residues. The V and J ends lost 3 bases and 5 bases, in that order; junction bases with no gene match: 5. The germline V gene encodes CDR1 SGHTS and CDR2 YDEGEE. As DNA, the CDR3 is TGTGCCAGCAGCTCCCCGACAGGGGGGGAGACCCAGTACTTC. Its protein is CASSSPTGGETQYF.

J is TRBJ1-6 and V is TRBV19; D may be TRBD1 (5 bases). CDR1 LNHDA and CDR2 SQIVND come from the germline V gene (reference sequence). With 10 bases removed from V and 2 bases from J, the gap between germline ends came to 9 bases. This CDR3 contains 13 residues. The DNA for the CDR3 is TGTGCCACCTCGGACACCTATAATTCACCCCTCCACTTT. Its protein is CATSDTYNSPLHF.

This clone was observed a single time. The rearrangement joins TRBV5-4 to TRBJ2-5; 12 bases line up with TRBD2. In germline, CDR1 is SGHNT, CDR2 YYREEE (reference sequence). This CDR3 has 15 amino acids. Trimming removed 0 bases from V and 3 bases from J; junction bases left unmatched: 0. The CDR3 bases are TGTGCCAGCAGCTTGGGACTAGCGGGGGAAGAGACCCAGTACTTC. It is translated as CASSLGLAGEETQYF.

This clone has a single count. This chain joins TRBV5-1 and TRBJ1-5; D gene uncertain. The germline V gene encodes CDR1 SGHRS and CDR2 YFSETQ. CDR3 length: 15 amino acids. V shed 0 bases and J shed 6 bases, with 13 bases lying between them. CDR3 sequence reads: CASSLEGRGGQPQHF. Written as DNA, the CDR3 is TGCGCCAGCAGCTTGGAAGGCCGGGGTGGTCAGCCCCAGCATTTT.

The rearrangement links TRBV5-6 to TRBJ1-4; the D is unclear. The germline V gene has CDR1 SGHDT and CDR2 YYEEEE. The CDR3 covers 16 residues. V was shortened by 4 bases and J by 0 bases, with 13 bases between the two germline ends. CDR3 nucleotide sequence: TGTGCCAGCAGCGAGGACTACGGGGCAACTAATGAAAAACTGTTTTTT. Residues: CASSEDYGATNEKLFF.

This chain connects TRBV6-5 to TRBJ1-6; D call uncertain. Trimming took off 8 bases at V and 0 bases at J, with 8 bases between the two ends. Germline lookup yields CDR1 MNHEY and CDR2 SVGAGI. The CDR3 consists of 14 residues. Here the CDR3 DNA reads TGTGCCAGCTCGAGTGGCTCCTATAATTCACCCCTCCACTTT. As protein: CASSSGSYNSPLHF.

CDR3 sequence: CASSPAGTVNEQFF. As DNA, the CDR3 is TGCGCCAGCAGCCCTGCCGGGACAGTCAATGAGCAGTTCTTC. V is TRBV5-1 and J is TRBJ2-1; 7 nucleotides align to TRBD1. Per the germline V gene, CDR1 is SGHRS and CDR2 is YFSETQ. Trimming removed 4 bases from V and 6 bases from J; junction bases left unmatched: 7. CDR3 length equals 14 residues.

V and J are TRBV5-1 and TRBJ1-1, with D tentatively TRBD1 (6 bases). V was shortened by 4 bases and J by 5 bases, with 18 bases between the two germline ends. This CDR3 has 15 residues. Germline CDR1 is SGHRS and CDR2 is YFSETQ. CDR3 loop: CASSPEEGEGTEAFF. The CDR3 DNA reads TGCGCCAGCAGCCCCGAAGAGGGGGAAGGAACTGAAGCTTTCTTT.

The chain is built from TRBV7-8 and TRBJ2-4; 11 positions agree with TRBD1. Per germline, CDR1 SGHVS and CDR2 FQNEAQ. V shed 3 bases, J shed 1 base, and the junction held 8 bases outside the gene matches. This CDR3 is built from 18 residues. The CDR3 nucleotides are TGTGCCAGCAGCTTTGGACAGGGGGCGCGTAGGGCCAAAAACATTCAGTACTTC. Amino acids: CASSFGQGARRAKNIQYF.

The V gene is TRBV30, the J gene TRBJ2-3; TRBD1 matches 7 bases. V lost 0 bases and J lost 4; bases outside the gene matches: 7. The CDR3 spans 15 residues. Germline values: CDR1 GTSNPN, CDR2 SVGIG (reference sequence). CDR3 protein: CAWSVLGRGSDTQYF. The DNA for the CDR3 is TGTGCCTGGAGTGTATTGGGCAGGGGGTCAGATACGCAGTATTTT. The whole variable domain, remainder taken from reference TRBV30 and TRBJ2-3, is SQTIHQWPATLVQPVGSPLSLECTVEGTSNPNLYWYRQAAGRGLQLLFYSVGIGQISSEVPQNLSASRPQDRQFILSSKKLLLSDSGFYLCAWSVLGRGSDTQYFGPGTRLTVL.

The J gene is TRBJ2-7, the V gene TRBV30; 10 nucleotides agree with TRBD2. This CDR3 comprises 16 residues. The trim removed 3 bases at V and 0 bases at J, leaving 8 bases unmatched. Germline lookup yields CDR1 GTSNPN and CDR2 SVGIG (reference sequence). CDR3 loop: CAWRPSGGPSSYEQYF. The CDR3 DNA reads as TGTGCCTGGAGGCCTAGCGGGGGACCGAGCTCCTACGAGCAGTACTTC.

This clone has a single count. The J gene is TRBJ1-2, the V gene TRBV7-9; D uncertain. The CDR3 spans 12 residues. V lost 5 bases and J 6 bases, leaving 10 bases between the germline ends. Germline V lookup: CDR1 SEHNR, CDR2 FQNEAQ (reference sequence). DNA of the CDR3: TGTGCCAGCAGCGAGGGAAGGGATGGCTACACCTTC. Encoded protein: CASSEGRDGYTF.

The chain uses TRBV27 and TRBJ2-7; 7 nucleotides match TRBD1. From germline, CDR1 is MNHEY and CDR2 SMNVEV (reference sequence). CDR3 length: 15 residues. The V segment lost 3 bases and the J segment 3 bases; nucleotides outside the gene matches: 8. The CDR3 protein is CASSFALGTDYEQYF. The CDR3 coding sequence is TGTGCCAGCAGTTTCGCTCTCGGGACAGACTACGAGCAGTACTTC.

The chain uses TRBV7-9 and TRBJ2-6, with 9 nucleotides matching TRBD1. J gave up 0 bases and V 4 bases, and 7 bases lay outside the gene matches. The germline V gene has CDR1 SEHNR and CDR2 FQNEAQ (reference sequence). This CDR3 is built from 18 residues. For the CDR3, the DNA is TGTGCCAGCAGCTGGACAGGGGTCCTGCCCTCTGGGGCCAACGTCCTGACTTTC. The encoded protein is CASSWTGVLPSGANVLTF.

This clone was seen just once. The chain has TRBV5-8 and TRBJ1-4, with D tentatively TRBD1 (5 bases). Germline-derived CDR1 and CDR2 are SGHTS and YDEGEE. V lost 1 base to trimming and J lost 10 bases, with 20 bases between them. The length of the CDR3 is 16 residues. CDR3 DNA sequence: TGTGCCAGCAGCTTGTACACGGTGGGCAGGGTGAGAAAACTGTTTTTT. The encoded protein is CASSLYTVGRVRKLFF.

The J gene is TRBJ2-2, the V gene TRBV6-5; D is ambiguous. CDR1 and CDR2 (germline): MNHEY, SVGAGI. CDR3 length equals 12 residues. V was cut by 6 bases and J by 6 bases, with 8 bases left in between. CDR3 sequence reads: CASSPLAGELFF. The CDR3 DNA sequence: TGTGCCAGCAGCCCCCTTGCCGGGGAGCTGTTTTTT.

This clone was counted once. The gene calls are TRBV6-5 and TRBJ1-1, with TRBD1 as a possible D gene (5 bases). The V end was cut by 0 bases, the J end by 4 bases, with 9 bases between. Germline CDR1 reads MNHEY; CDR2 reads SVGAGI. CDR3 size: 14 residues. The CDR3 spells CASSYSAGTTEAFF. Here the CDR3 DNA reads TGTGCCAGCAGTTACTCTGCGGGGACCACTGAAGCTTTCTTT.

This clone was seen a handful of times. The chain links TRBV9 to TRBJ2-1; TRBD2 matches at 8 bases. With V trimmed by 4 bases and J by 0 bases, 15 bases remained unmatched. This CDR3 is 19 amino acids long. Germline CDR1 SGDLS, CDR2 YYNGEE. The CDR3 DNA reads as TGTGCCAGCAGCTTTCCAGGGGCGGGGGGCCCACTCTCCTACAATGAGCAGTTCTTC. This gives the protein CASSFPGAGGPLSYNEQFF.

This clone was picked up a small number of times. The genes are TRBV6-1 and TRBJ2-1; the D gene is possibly TRBD2 (6 bases). The CDR3 has 14 residues. Germline V gene sequence: CDR1 MNHNS, CDR2 SASEGT. CDR3 nucleotide sequence: TGTGGCTGCACCCGGGGGACTTCCTACAATGAGCAGTTCTTC. Translated, it gives CGCTRGTSYNEQFF.

This chain links TRBV14 with TRBJ1-4; D possibly corresponds to TRBD1 (6 bases). Germline-derived CDR1 and CDR2 are SGHDN and FVKESK. The CDR3 extends over 15 amino acids. The V gene lost 4 bases and the J gene lost 5 bases, with 14 bases spanning the gap. This CDR3 is CASSPTGGRNEKLFF. The CDR3 DNA follows: TGTGCCAGCAGCCCCACCGGGGGGCGGAATGAAAAACTGTTTTTT.

This clone has just a few counts. This rearrangement joins TRBV10-1 to TRBJ2-2; no clear D. This CDR3 is built from 14 residues. V shed 2 bases and J shed 2 bases, with 6 bases lying between them. Germline V gives CDR1 WNHNN, CDR2 SYGVQD (reference sequence). The CDR3 nucleotides read TGCGCCAGCAGTGAGCAACTTAACACCGGGGAGCTGTTTTTT. Protein sequence: CASSEQLNTGELFF.

V gene TRBV18 combines with J gene TRBJ1-3; TRBD1 matches 8 bases. The germline gives CDR1 KGHSH, CDR2 LQKENI. This CDR3 spans 13 amino acids. After removal of 3 bases from V and 6 bases from J, the junction contained 1 base not matched to a gene. In nucleotides, the CDR3 is TGTGCCAGCTCACCGGGACAGGAAAACACCATATATTTT. As protein: CASSPGQENTIYF.